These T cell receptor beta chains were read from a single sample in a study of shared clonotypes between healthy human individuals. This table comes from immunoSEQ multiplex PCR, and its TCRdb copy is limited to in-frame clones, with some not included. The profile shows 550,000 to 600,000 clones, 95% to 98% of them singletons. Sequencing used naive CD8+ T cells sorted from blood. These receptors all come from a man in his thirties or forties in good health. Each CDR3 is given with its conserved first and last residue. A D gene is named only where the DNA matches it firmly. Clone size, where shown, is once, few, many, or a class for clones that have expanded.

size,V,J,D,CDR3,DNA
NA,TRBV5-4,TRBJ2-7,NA,CASSLFGNNEQYF,TGTGCCAGCAGCTTGTTTGGAAATAACGAGCAGTACTTC
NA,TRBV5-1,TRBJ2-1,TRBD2,CASSLVLAGGANEQFF,TGCGCCAGCAGCTTGGTGCTAGCGGGAGGGGCGAATGAGCAGTTCTTC
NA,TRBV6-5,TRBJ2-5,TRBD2,CASRSGSGLGETQYF,TGTGCCAGCAGGTCGGGTAGCGGGCTCGGAGAGACCCAGTACTTC
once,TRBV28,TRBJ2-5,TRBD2,CASSLFASGSQETQYF,TGTGCCAGCAGTTTATTCGCTAGCGGGAGCCAAGAGACCCAGTACTTC
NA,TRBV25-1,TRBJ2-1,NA,CASSVNRNEQFF,TGTGCCAGCAGTGTTAATCGCAATGAGCAGTTCTTC
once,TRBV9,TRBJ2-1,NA,CASSVVHNEQFF,TGTGCCAGCAGCGTCGTTCACAATGAGCAGTTCTTC
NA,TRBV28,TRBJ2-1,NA,CASSLSWEIPAQFF,TGTGCCAGCAGTCTTTCTTGGGAGATCCCGGCGCAGTTCTTC
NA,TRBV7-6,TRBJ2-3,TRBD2,CASSLDWTSGFTDTQYF,TGTGCCAGCAGCTTAGACTGGACTAGCGGTTTCACAGATACGCAGTATTTT
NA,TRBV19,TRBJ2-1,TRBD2,CASTRRQGLAGAGPWFF,TGTGCCAGTACCCGACGACAAGGACTAGCGGGAGCTGGGCCGTGGTTCTTC
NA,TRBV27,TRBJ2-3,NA,CASSYSRGSTDTQYF,TGTGCCAGCAGTTACTCGCGGGGAAGCACAGATACGCAGTATTTT
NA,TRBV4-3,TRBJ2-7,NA,CASSQAGRSYEQYF,TGCGCCAGCAGCCAAGCGGGACGGTCCTACGAGCAGTACTTC
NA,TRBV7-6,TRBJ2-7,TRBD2,CASSPGTSGRVFPYEQYF,TGTGCCAGCAGCCCGGGGACTAGCGGGAGAGTATTTCCCTACGAGCAGTACTTC
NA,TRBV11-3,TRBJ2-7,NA,CASSLNPGSEQYF,TGTGCCAGCAGCTTAAACCCTGGATCTGAGCAGTACTTC
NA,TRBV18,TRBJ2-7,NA,CASSAPPSESSYEQYF,TGTGCCAGCTCAGCCCCCCCCAGCGAGAGCTCCTACGAGCAGTACTTC
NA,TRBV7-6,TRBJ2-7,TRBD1,CASSPGQGYEQYF,TGTGCCAGCAGTCCGGGACAGGGGTACGAGCAGTACTTC
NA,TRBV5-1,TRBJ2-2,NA,CASSLTRSRELFF,TGCGCCAGCAGCCTGACAAGGTCCAGGGAGCTGTTTTTT
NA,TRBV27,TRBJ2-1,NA,CASSFLNYNEQFF,TGTGCCAGCAGTTTCCTCAATTACAATGAGCAGTTCTTC
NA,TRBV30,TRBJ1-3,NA,CAWRLKKGGFTSGNTIYF,TGTGCCTGGAGGTTAAAGAAGGGGGGATTTACCTCTGGAAACACCATATATTTT
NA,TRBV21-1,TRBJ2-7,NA,CASSKLVALAGNDEQYF,TGTGCCAGCAGCAAATTGGTTGCACTAGCGGGAAATGACGAGCAGTACTTC
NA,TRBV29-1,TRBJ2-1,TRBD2,CSVSGLAGPSPFF,TGCAGCGTTTCAGGACTAGCGGGGCCGTCGCCGTTCTTC
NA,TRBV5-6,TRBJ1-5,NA,CASSFFISNQPQHF,TGTGCCAGCAGCTTTTTTATCAGCAATCAGCCCCAGCATTTT
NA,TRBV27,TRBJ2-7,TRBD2,CASGRTSGSYEQYF,TGTGCCAGCGGACGGACTAGCGGGAGTTACGAGCAGTACTTC
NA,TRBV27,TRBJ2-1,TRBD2,CASSTYHHEAAGSEQFF,TGTGCCAGCAGTACATACCACCACGAGGCAGCGGGGTCGGAGCAGTTCTTC
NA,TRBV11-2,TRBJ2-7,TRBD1,CASSVAPGQNYEQYF,TGTGCCAGCAGCGTGGCTCCGGGACAGAACTACGAGCAGTACTTC
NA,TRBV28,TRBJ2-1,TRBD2,CASSPTSESYNEQFF,TGTGCCAGCAGCCCTACTAGCGAGTCCTACAATGAGCAGTTCTTC
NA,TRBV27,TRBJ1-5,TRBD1,CASSLNPGTGPWQPQHF,TGTGCCAGCAGTTTGAACCCCGGGACAGGTCCATGGCAGCCCCAGCATTTT
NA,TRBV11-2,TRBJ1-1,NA,CASSFGGPTEAFF,TGTGCCAGCAGCTTTGGCGGACCGACAGAAGCTTTCTTT
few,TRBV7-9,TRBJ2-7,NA,CASSLEADEQYF,TGTGCCAGCAGCTTAGAGGCGGACGAGCAGTACTTC
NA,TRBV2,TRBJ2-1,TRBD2,CASSEVSGRSNEQFF,TGTGCCAGCAGTGAAGTCAGCGGGAGGAGTAATGAGCAGTTCTTC
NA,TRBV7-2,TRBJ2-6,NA,CASSRQFTGANVLTF,TGTGCCAGCAGCCGACAATTTACTGGGGCCAACGTCCTGACTTTC
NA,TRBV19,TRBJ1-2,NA,CASSKTDILSWGYTF,TGTGCCAGTAGTAAGACAGATATTCTCTCTTGGGGCTACACCTTC
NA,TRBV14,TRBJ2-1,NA,CASSPEQRNYNEQFF,TGTGCCAGCAGCCCAGAGCAGCGGAACTACAATGAGCAGTTCTTC
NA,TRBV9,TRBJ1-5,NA,CASSAGQYNQPQHF,TGTGCCAGCAGCGCAGGACAGTACAATCAGCCCCAGCATTTT
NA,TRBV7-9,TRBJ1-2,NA,CASSSDSGAYTF,TGTGCCAGCAGCTCGGACAGTGGAGCCTACACCTTC
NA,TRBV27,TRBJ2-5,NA,CASSSDSLGETQYF,TGTGCCAGCAGTTCAGACAGTCTGGGGGAGACCCAGTACTTC
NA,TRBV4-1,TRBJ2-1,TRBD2,CASSQEGTSWSGEQFF,TGCGCCAGCAGCCAAGAAGGGACTAGTTGGTCGGGTGAGCAGTTCTTC
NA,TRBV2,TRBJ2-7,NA,CATSPGTSPYEQYF,TGTGCCACCTCTCCCGGGACATCCCCGTACGAGCAGTACTTC
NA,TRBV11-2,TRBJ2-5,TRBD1,CASSVRDRVGRIQETQYF,TGTGCCAGCAGCGTCCGGGACAGGGTAGGGAGAATTCAAGAGACCCAGTACTTC
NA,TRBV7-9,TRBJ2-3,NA,CASSLAQGSTTDTQYF,TGTGCCAGCAGCTTAGCCCAGGGGTCTACCACAGATACGCAGTATTTT
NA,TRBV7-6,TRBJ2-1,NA,CASSLTGANEQFF,TGTGCCAGCAGTCTTACCGGAGCCAATGAGCAGTTCTTC
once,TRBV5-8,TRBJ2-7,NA,CASSATYEQYF,TGTGCCAGCTCAGCCACCTACGAGCAGTACTTC
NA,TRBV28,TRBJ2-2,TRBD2,CASSFFGEGGELFF,TGTGCCAGCAGTTTTTTCGGGGAGGGCGGGGAGCTGTTTTTT
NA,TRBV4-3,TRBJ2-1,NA,CASSQDRSSYNEQFF,TGCGCCAGCAGCCAAGACAGAAGCTCCTACAATGAGCAGTTCTTC
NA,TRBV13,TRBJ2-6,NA,CASSLGRLLESGANVLTF,TGTGCCAGCAGCTTAGGCCGGCTCTTAGAATCTGGGGCCAACGTCCTGACTTTC
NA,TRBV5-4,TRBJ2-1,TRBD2,CASSSGTSGRKNNEQFF,TGTGCCAGCAGCTCCGGGACTAGCGGGAGAAAGAACAATGAGCAGTTCTTC
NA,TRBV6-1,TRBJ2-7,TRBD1,CASSDPRTGATYEQYF,TGTGCCAGCAGTGATCCGCGGACAGGAGCAACCTACGAGCAGTACTTC
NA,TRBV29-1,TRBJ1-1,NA,CSVELRGGNGAEAFF,TGCAGCGTTGAACTCAGGGGAGGTAATGGAGCTGAAGCTTTCTTT
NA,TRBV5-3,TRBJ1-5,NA,CARSFQGRVDSNQPQHF,TGTGCCAGAAGCTTCCAGGGAAGGGTCGATAGCAATCAGCCCCAGCATTTT
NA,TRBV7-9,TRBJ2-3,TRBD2,CASSTSGSDDTQYF,TGTGCCAGCAGCACTAGCGGGAGTGATGATACGCAGTATTTT
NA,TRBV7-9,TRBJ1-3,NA,CASSLAGDTIYF,TGTGCCAGCAGCTTAGCAGGGGACACCATATATTTT
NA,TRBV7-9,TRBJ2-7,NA,CASSPRDVYEQYF,TGTGCCAGCAGTCCACGGGACGTCTACGAGCAGTACTTC
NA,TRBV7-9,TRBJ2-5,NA,CASSLVGEGKYETQYF,TGTGCCAGCAGCTTAGTTGGCGAGGGGAAGTATGAGACCCAGTACTTC
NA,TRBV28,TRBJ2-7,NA,CASTHQGSHYEQYF,TGTGCCAGCACCCACCAGGGGAGTCACTACGAGCAGTACTTC
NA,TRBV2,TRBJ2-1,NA,CASSQLQMGASNNEQFF,TGTGCCAGCAGTCAACTCCAAATGGGAGCTTCCAACAATGAGCAGTTCTTC
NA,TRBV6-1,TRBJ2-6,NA,CASSSGANVLTF,TGTGCCAGCAGTTCTGGGGCCAACGTCCTGACTTTC
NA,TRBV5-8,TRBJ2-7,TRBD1,CASSWNSGGLYEQYF,TGTGCCAGCAGCTGGAACTCAGGGGGCTTATACGAGCAGTACTTC
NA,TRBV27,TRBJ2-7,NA,CASSLKGPRREQYF,TGTGCCAGCAGTCTTAAGGGGCCCCGGAGGGAGCAGTACTTC
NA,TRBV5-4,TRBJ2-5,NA,CASSSEGWETQYF,TGTGCCAGCAGTTCTGAGGGATGGGAGACCCAGTACTTC